The 23 T cell receptor beta chains in this list originate from one sample, sequenced in a study of radiotherapy plus CTLA-4 blockade in lung cancer. Some clones are missing from TCRdb's copy, which holds only in-frame ones; the method was immunoSEQ multiplex PCR. This table holds 30,000 to 35,000 clones, 70% found once. The specimen was peripheral blood, collected from a patient treated with radiotherapy plus ipilimumab. The receptors here all came from a human donor with non-small cell lung cancer who had stable disease on radiotherapy plus ipilimumab.

This clone was picked up a small number of times. The gene calls are TRBV11-3 and TRBJ2-1, with 7 bases fitting TRBD1. Losses at the gene ends were 5 bases for V and 8 bases for J; bases not matched to a gene: 6. The CDR3 is 13 residues long. Germline V gene sequence: CDR1 SGHNT, CDR2 YENEEA. The CDR3 is CASSEDRADEQFF. The CDR3 DNA reads as TGTGCCAGCAGCGAAGACAGGGCAGATGAGCAGTTCTTC.

The sample holds a few counts of this clone. The germline gene is not matched at one end of the junction; a read error may be the cause. This sequence joins TRBV7-9 and TRBJ2-3, with TRBD2 as a possible D gene (5 bases). The CDR3 covers 13 residues. CDR1 is SEHNR, CDR2 FQNEAQ, per germline (reference sequence). The CDR3 spells CASSLAGSDTQYF. The CDR3 DNA is TGTGCCAGCAGCCTAGCAGGATCAGATACGCAGTATTTT.

This clone was seen only a few times. This chain uses TRBV19 with TRBJ2-7; perhaps TRBD1 as D (6 bases). Trimming removed 6 bases from V and 0 bases from J, with 9 bases in between. This CDR3 contains 13 residues. Germline V gene lookup returns CDR1 LNHDA and CDR2 SQIVND (reference sequence). The CDR3 DNA follows: TGTGCCAGTAGCGGACAGCCCTCCTACGAGCAGTACTTC. Protein sequence: CASSGQPSYEQYF.

The chain uses TRBV4-3 and TRBJ1-2; a weak D match, TRBD1 (5 bases). CDR3 size: 15 residues. V was trimmed by 0 bases and J by 5 bases, leaving 13 bases between them. The V gene's germline CDR1 is LGHNA and CDR2 YSLEER. CDR3 sequence (DNA): TGCGCCAGCAGCCAAGATATGGGCGGGGGGTATGGCTACACCTTC. Its protein product is CASSQDMGGGYGYTF.

This clone was seen more than once but under ten times. The rearrangement joins TRBV11-2 to TRBJ1-5, with D perhaps TRBD1 (5 bases). CDR3 length: 14 residues. V was cut by 4 bases and J by 3 bases, with 10 bases left in between. Germline lookup yields CDR1 SGHAT and CDR2 FQNNGV. The CDR3 spells CASSWGRANQPQHF. In nucleotides, the CDR3 is TGTGCCAGCAGCTGGGGCAGAGCCAATCAGCCCCAGCATTTT.

This clone was observed a few times. The CDR3 region is CASINRAYEQYF. In DNA form, the CDR3 reads TGTGCCAGCATTAACAGGGCCTACGAGCAGTACTTC. The J gene is TRBJ2-7, the V gene TRBV28, with a tentative D call TRBD1 (6 bases). The germline V and J ends were trimmed by 7 bases and 2 bases, with 9 bases remaining between them. The length of the CDR3 is 12 residues. CDR1 and CDR2 from the germline V gene are MDHEN and SYDVKM.

This clone was counted between two and nine times. The chain carries TRBV14 and TRBJ2-5, with TRBD2 identical over 10 bases. CDR1 is SGHDN, CDR2 FVKESK, per germline. CDR3 length: 16 residues. Trimming took 2 bases from V and 2 from J; bases not matched to a gene: 5. The DNA of the CDR3 is TGTGCCAGCAGCCAACCCGGACTAGCGGTTCAAGAGACCCAGTACTTC. Amino acid sequence: CASSQPGLAVQETQYF.

This sequence joins TRBV10-3 and TRBJ1-6; D not resolved. The CDR3 loop spans 12 amino acids. V was pared by 0 bases and J by 14 bases, with 8 bases between. Germline values: CDR1 ENHRY, CDR2 SYGVKD. Written as DNA, the CDR3 is TGTGCCATCAGTGAGTCGACCTCAGCCCTCCACTTT. It encodes CAISESTSALHF.

Notes on this clone: The same CDR3 arises from other DNA sequences in this sample as well. This sequence joins TRBV20-1 and TRBJ2-7, with D possibly being TRBD2 (5 bases). The CDR3 spans 11 residues. Per the germline V gene, CDR1 is DFQATT and CDR2 is SNEGSKA (reference sequence). CDR3 protein: CRAGRSYEQYF. CDR3 nucleotide sequence: TGCAGGGCGGGCAGATCCTACGAGCAGTACTTC.

This chain connects TRBV28 to TRBJ2-4; 8 nucleotides match TRBD2. There are 15 residues in the CDR3. The V gene end was trimmed by 5 bases and the J gene end by 8 bases; junction bases not matched to a gene: 11. Germline V gene sequence: CDR1 MDHEN, CDR2 SYDVKM. The CDR3 loop is CASSQAGTSADIQYF. As DNA, the CDR3 is TGTGCCAGCAGTCAAGCCGGGACTAGTGCGGACATTCAGTACTTC.

The genes are TRBV6-1 and TRBJ1-4, with D possibly TRBD1 on 5 matching bases. This CDR3 has 14 amino acids. Germline lookup yields CDR1 MNHNS and CDR2 SASEGT. Trimming cost V 5 bases and J 8 bases, with 15 bases left between them. The CDR3 loop reads CASSFPQGREKLFF. CDR3 coding DNA: TGTGCCAGCAGTTTTCCTCAGGGAAGGGAAAAACTGTTTTTT.

The chain is built from TRBV5-1 and TRBJ2-1, with TRBD1 identical over 9 bases. The CDR3 is made up of 13 amino acids. Germline values: CDR1 SGHRS, CDR2 YFSETQ. V lost 3 bases, J lost 6 bases, and 1 base stayed unmatched. CDR3 sequence: CASSWGQGNEQFF. The DNA for the CDR3 is TGCGCCAGCAGCTGGGGACAGGGCAATGAGCAGTTCTTC.

V gene TRBV15 combines with J gene TRBJ2-7, with D possibly being TRBD1 (6 bases). V was clipped by 4 bases and J by 0 bases, with 10 bases between them. Germline V gene lookup returns CDR1 LNHNV and CDR2 YYDKDF (reference sequence). This CDR3 has 14 amino acids. CDR3 sequence (DNA): TGTGCCACCAGCACCCGGGACAACTCCTACGAGCAGTACTTC. As protein: CATSTRDNSYEQYF.

This CDR3 is CASSPFGTRINTGELFF. For the CDR3, the DNA is TGCGCCAGCAGCCCCTTTGGGACAAGGATAAACACCGGGGAGCTGTTTTTT. J is TRBJ2-2 and V is TRBV4-1; possible D gene TRBD1, 6 bases. CDR3 length: 17 residues. Germline-derived CDR1 and CDR2 are MGHRA and YSYEKL. The V end lost 4 bases, the J end lost 2 bases, and 17 bases lay between the germline ends.

This chain joins TRBV9 and TRBJ2-3; 8 nucleotides align to TRBD2. The V segment lost 0 bases and the J segment 1 base; nucleotides outside the gene matches: 10. CDR1 SGDLS and CDR2 YYNGEE come from the germline V gene. The CDR3 spans 18 residues. This CDR3 reads CASSVGLGRAGGTDTQYF. DNA of the CDR3: TGTGCCAGCAGCGTAGGTCTCGGGAGGGCCGGGGGCACAGATACGCAGTATTTT. The whole variable domain, remainder taken from reference TRBV9 and TRBJ2-3, is DSGVTQTPKHLITATGQRVTLRCSPRSGDLSVYWYQQSLDQGLQFLIQYYNGEERAKGNILERFSAQQFPDLHSELNLSSLELGDSALYFCASSVGLGRAGGTDTQYFGPGTRLTVL.

This chain connects TRBV28 to TRBJ2-7, with a possible D match to TRBD1 (7 bases). Germline V gene data show CDR1 as MDHEN and CDR2 as SYDVKM. This CDR3 comprises 13 residues. The V end was cut by 11 bases, the J end by 2 bases, with 16 bases between. The CDR3 DNA reads as TGTGCCGGGCGGGACAGCAGAACCTACGAGCAGTACTTC. Protein product: CAGRDSRTYEQYF.

This clone has just a few counts. This chain joins TRBV7-9 and TRBJ1-2; D is perhaps TRBD1 (5 bases). Germline lookup yields CDR1 SEHNR and CDR2 FQNEAQ (reference sequence). The ends were cut back, 0 bases at V and 8 bases at J, with 7 bases in the middle. The CDR3 loop spans 12 amino acids. Here the CDR3 reads CASSLAGEGYTF. CDR3 DNA sequence: TGTGCCAGCAGCTTAGCAGGGGAAGGCTACACCTTC.

This clone appeared a few times. This CDR3 reads CASSPPRTGGNTEAFF. In DNA, the CDR3 is TGTGCCAGCTCACCACCGCGGACAGGGGGAAACACTGAAGCTTTCTTT. The V gene is TRBV18, the J gene TRBJ1-1, with TRBD1 identical over 10 bases. The V gene's germline CDR1 is KGHSH and CDR2 LQKENI. V lost 0 bases to trimming and J lost 2 bases; unmatched junction nucleotides: 3. CDR3 length: 16 residues.

In DNA form, the CDR3 reads TGTGCCAGCAGTTTGGGGAGCTTTAACTATGGCTACACCTTC. This codes for CASSLGSFNYGYTF. The chain is built from TRBV27 and TRBJ1-2; D unclear. Germline V gene data show CDR1 as MNHEY and CDR2 as SMNVEV (reference sequence). The CDR3 totals 14 residues. The V end was cut by 3 bases, the J end by 1 base, with 9 bases between.

V is TRBV5-5 and J is TRBJ2-3; 7 bases are shared with TRBD1. The V segment lost 3 bases and the J segment 3 bases; nucleotides outside the gene matches: 10. The germline V gene encodes CDR1 SGHKS and CDR2 YYEKEE (reference sequence). The CDR3 totals 16 residues. CDR3 nucleotides: TGTGCCAGCAGCTGGACAGGCGTTTTAGGAACAGATACGCAGTATTTT. Its translation: CASSWTGVLGTDTQYF.

This chain links TRBV5-4 with TRBJ2-2, with 11 bases identical to TRBD2. The CDR3 is made up of 16 amino acids. Trimming cost V 4 bases and J 5 bases; bases outside gene matches: 7. Germline CDR1 SGHNT, CDR2 YYREEE (reference sequence). The CDR3 nucleotides are TGTGCCAGCAGCCGGACTAGCGGGCGAACTACCGGGGAGCTGTTTTTT. This encodes CASSRTSGRTTGELFF.

This clone was recorded a few times. The chain recombines TRBV6-1 with TRBJ2-3; 14 bases match TRBD2. Trimming took 3 bases from V and 2 from J; bases not matched to a gene: 13. CDR3 length equals 20 residues. CDR1 and CDR2 from the germline V gene are MNHNS and SASEGT. As DNA, the CDR3 is TGTGCCAGCAGTGAGGGACTAGCGGGAGTTATGAGCCCCACCACAGATACGCAGTATTTT. It codes for CASSEGLAGVMSPTTDTQYF.

The chain recombines TRBV5-1 with TRBJ2-7; TRBD1 aligns across 10 bases. The CDR3 is made up of 14 amino acids. The germline V gene encodes CDR1 SGHRS and CDR2 YFSETQ. J gave up 4 bases and V 2 bases, and 3 bases lay outside the gene matches. The CDR3 nucleotides are TGCGCCAGCAGCTTTCGGACAGGGGGATACGAGCAGTACTTC. Amino acid sequence: CASSFRTGGYEQYF.